Here is one TCR beta chain with its context. This table comes from immunoSEQ multiplex PCR, and its TCRdb copy is limited to in-frame clones, with some not included. The sample records approximately 46,000 clones, over 75% being singletons. This specimen comes from a study of memory CD4+ T cells and cytomegalovirus serostatus. The sort gate was single viable CD3+CD4+CD8-CD45RO+ cells for memory CD4+ T cells. Positive selection with CD4 microbeads enriched total CD4+ T cells. J gave up 4 bases and V 4 bases, and 8 bases lay outside the gene matches. The CDR3 is 15 residues long. Germline V gives CDR1 SNHLY, CDR2 FYNNEI.

This TCR was recovered from an adult in good health and CMV-seronegative. V is TRBV2 and J is TRBJ1-2; 8 positions match TRBD1. Source material: memory CD4+ T cells from blood. The CDR3 DNA reads TGTGCCAGCAGTGGTGGACAGGGAAGGTCCTATGGCTACACCTTC. This encodes CASSGGQGRSYGYTF.